Listed here are 25 T cell receptor beta chains from one sample, sequenced in a study of shared clonotypes between healthy human individuals. Only in-frame clones appear in the TCRdb table, and some are missing; sequencing was by immunoSEQ multiplex PCR. The sample shows around 2.5 million clones, 93% of them seen only once. Sequencing was done on a sample of naive CD4+ T cells from PBMCs. The subset is: CD45RA+ positively selected. These receptors were taken from a man younger than 35 in good health. Some clones in this sample may be carry-over from other donors' samples.

This chain uses TRBV2 with TRBJ2-7; TRBD1 matches 7 bases. CDR1 is SNHLY and CDR2 is FYNNEI in the germline V gene. CDR3 length: 19 amino acids. With 6 bases clipped from V and 1 base from J, the junction kept 21 bases outside the gene matches. The CDR3 is CASSVTRDRRKIFSYEQYF. The CDR3 coding sequence is TGTGCCAGCAGCGTCACCCGGGACAGAAGAAAGATATTTTCCTACGAGCAGTACTTC.

The V gene is TRBV6-6, the J gene TRBJ2-7, with D perhaps matching TRBD2 (5 bases). This CDR3 has 14 amino acids. Trimming cost V 4 bases and J 1 base, with 11 bases left between them. In germline, CDR1 is MNHNY, CDR2 SVGAGI (reference sequence). This CDR3 reads CASSSAGMSYEQYF. Written as DNA, the CDR3 is TGTGCCAGCAGTTCGGCGGGTATGTCCTACGAGCAGTACTTC.

J is TRBJ1-1 and V is TRBV7-2; 8 positions match TRBD1. This CDR3 has 16 residues. J lost 5 bases, V lost 5 bases, and 13 bases had no gene match. Germline V lookup: CDR1 SGHTA, CDR2 FQGNSA. CDR3 residues: CASSTRTGPHVTEAFF. The CDR3 DNA sequence: TGTGCCAGCAGCACGCGGACAGGGCCCCACGTGACTGAAGCTTTCTTT.

This clone was recorded once. J is TRBJ1-4 and V is TRBV28; 9 bases map to TRBD1. Germline loops: CDR1 MDHEN, CDR2 SYDVKM. The length of the CDR3 is 13 residues. Trimming cost V 6 bases and J 7 bases; bases outside gene matches: 3. The CDR3 DNA follows: TGTGCCAGCAGACAGGGGGCAGGTGAAAAACTGTTTTTT. It codes for CASRQGAGEKLFF. The full variable domain, rest sourced from reference TRBV28 and TRBJ1-4, is DVKVTQSSRYLVKRTGEKVFLECVQDMDHENMFWYRQDPGLGLRLIYFSYDVKMKEKGDIPEGYSVSREKKERFSLILESASTNQTSMYLCASRQGAGEKLFFGSGTQLSVL.

This chain links TRBV10-1 with TRBJ2-4; a possible D gene is TRBD1 (6 bases). Trimming took 10 bases from V and 0 from J, leaving 22 bases between them. The CDR3 totals 17 residues. Germline assignment: CDR1 WNHNN and CDR2 SYGVQD (reference sequence). The chain's CDR3 is CAIPGQPFPIAKNIQYF. In nucleotides, the CDR3 is TGCGCCATTCCGGGACAACCGTTTCCTATAGCCAAAAACATTCAGTACTTC.

This clone came up a few times. The chain joins TRBV30 to TRBJ1-5; possibly TRBD1 for D (6 bases). The CDR3 extends over 15 amino acids. Trimming took off 2 bases at V and 7 bases at J, with 18 bases between the two ends. CDR1 and CDR2 from the germline V gene are GTSNPN and SVGIG (reference sequence). The CDR3 is CAWSWGQGIGQPQHF. The CDR3 bases are TGTGCCTGGAGTTGGGGACAAGGGATTGGGCAGCCCCAGCATTTT. The full variable domain, with the rest looked up from reference TRBV30 and TRBJ1-5, is SQTIHQWPATLVQPVGSPLSLECTVEGTSNPNLYWYRQAAGRGLQLLFYSVGIGQISSEVPQNLSASRPQDRQFILSSKKLLLSDSGFYLCAWSWGQGIGQPQHFGDGTRLSIL.

This sequence joins TRBV5-1 and TRBJ2-7; D is ambiguous. Trimming removed 1 base at V and 3 bases at J, with 14 bases between. The CDR3 has 15 residues. Looked up from germline, CDR1 is SGHRS and CDR2 is YFSETQ. DNA for the CDR3: TGCGCCAGCAGCTTGCTCCCTAATCTCGGCTACGAGCAGTACTTC. Translation gives CASSLLPNLGYEQYF.

This clone was found once. CDR3 DNA sequence: TGTGCCAGCAGCTTATTTGGTGGGGCTGGGGCCAACGTCCTGACTTTC. As protein: CASSLFGGAGANVLTF. The chain links TRBV7-2 to TRBJ2-6, with D hard to call. Trimming pared 2 bases from V and 2 bases from J, leaving 10 bases between. This CDR3 has 16 residues. Germline V gene sequence: CDR1 SGHTA, CDR2 FQGNSA.

This sequence joins TRBV19 and TRBJ1-5; D gene unclear. The germline V and J ends were trimmed by 5 bases and 6 bases, with 11 bases remaining between them. Germline assignment: CDR1 LNHDA and CDR2 SQIVND (reference sequence). There are 13 residues in the CDR3. The CDR3 spells CASSASDGQPQHF. The CDR3 nucleotides are TGTGCCAGTAGTGCGTCTGACGGTCAGCCCCAGCATTTT.

V is TRBV7-3 and J is TRBJ2-3, with 7 bases lining up with TRBD2. V trimming: 5 bases; J trimming: 5 bases; junction bases outside the gene matches: 10. Per germline, CDR1 SGHTA and CDR2 FQGTGA. This CDR3 is 15 amino acids long. DNA for the CDR3: TGTGCCAGCAGCCCAGGACTAGTGGGGGGAGATACGCAGTATTTT. The encoded protein is CASSPGLVGGDTQYF.

The chain couples TRBV19 to TRBJ1-2; TRBD1 matches 9 bases. CDR1 and CDR2 (germline): LNHDA, SQIVND (reference sequence). The V and J ends lost 3 bases and 3 bases, in that order; junction bases with no gene match: 5. CDR3 length: 15 amino acids. CDR3 sequence (DNA): TGTGCCAGTAGTATCCCGGGACAGGGTCACTATGGCTACACCTTC. Amino acids: CASSIPGQGHYGYTF.

The chain recombines TRBV18 with TRBJ2-7; D tentatively fits TRBD1 or TRBD2 (6 bases each). Germline loops: CDR1 KGHSH, CDR2 LQKENI. V gave up 3 bases and J gave up 3 bases, with 15 bases separating them. The CDR3 is 15 residues long. The CDR3 DNA reads TGTGCCAGCTCACCTGCGGCAAAGGGGGGCTACGAGCAGTACTTC. It specifies CASSPAAKGGYEQYF.

This clone was detected a few times. The genes are TRBV30 and TRBJ1-1; D is undetermined. Germline CDR1 GTSNPN, CDR2 SVGIG (reference sequence). This CDR3 has 13 amino acids. Trimming stripped 1 base from V and 5 bases from J, with 11 bases between. Here the CDR3 reads CAWSGPRWTEAFF. The CDR3 DNA reads as TGTGCCTGGAGTGGTCCGAGGTGGACTGAAGCTTTCTTT.

The gene calls are TRBV7-3 and TRBJ2-1; 9 nucleotides line up with TRBD2. V trimming: 0 bases; J trimming: 6 bases; junction bases outside the gene matches: 9. Germline CDR1 is SGHTA and CDR2 is FQGTGA. The CDR3 totals 17 residues. CDR3 sequence: CASSLTRTTSGGNEQFF. The DNA for the CDR3 is TGTGCCAGCAGCTTAACCAGAACGACTAGCGGAGGCAATGAGCAGTTCTTC.

This chain links TRBV7-9 with TRBJ2-3; 13 nucleotides align to TRBD2. Trimming cost V 4 bases and J 6 bases; bases outside gene matches: 7. The length of the CDR3 is 16 residues. The germline V gene encodes CDR1 SEHNR and CDR2 FQNEAQ (reference sequence). CDR3 nucleotides: TGTGCCAGCAGCTCCCGGACTAGCGGGAGTATGGATACGCAGTATTTT. It translates to CASSSRTSGSMDTQYF.

The CDR3 nucleotides are TGCAGCGTTGACACCGGTACAGGGGCTTCCTACGAGCAGTACTTC. Amino acids: CSVDTGTGASYEQYF. This chain links TRBV29-1 with TRBJ2-7, with 7 bases lining up with TRBD1. V gave up 3 bases and J gave up 1 base; unmatched junction bases: 9. This CDR3 comprises 15 residues. Germline CDR1 and CDR2: SQVTM and ANQGSEA.

The V and J genes are TRBV19 and TRBJ1-4; unclear D gene. Germline V gene data show CDR1 as LNHDA and CDR2 as SQIVND (reference sequence). There are 16 residues in the CDR3. V shed 5 bases and J shed 0 bases, with 13 bases lying between them. The CDR3 reads CASSPRGPATNEKLFF. The CDR3 DNA is TGTGCCAGTAGTCCCCGAGGACCTGCAACTAATGAAAAACTGTTTTTT.

The chain is built from TRBV6-6 and TRBJ2-2; a weak D match, TRBD2 (5 bases). The V and J ends lost 6 bases and 6 bases respectively, with 17 bases between them. Germline values: CDR1 MNHNY, CDR2 SVGAGI (reference sequence). The CDR3 covers 15 residues. Here the CDR3 reads CASSRTGVVPGELFF. The CDR3 DNA sequence: TGTGCCAGCAGCCGGACCGGGGTGGTCCCCGGGGAGCTGTTTTTT.

The rearrangement joins TRBV28 to TRBJ2-3, with 14 bases matching TRBD2. Looked up from germline, CDR1 is MDHEN and CDR2 is SYDVKM. The length of the CDR3 is 15 residues. Losses at the gene ends were 7 bases for V and 6 bases for J; bases not matched to a gene: 6. CDR3 sequence reads: CASTGLAGAVDTQYF. The CDR3 nucleotides read TGTGCCAGCACGGGACTAGCGGGAGCAGTCGATACGCAGTATTTT.

Turning to this clone: Other nucleotide sequences in the sample specify the same CDR3. This chain connects TRBV29-1 to TRBJ2-1; 7 bases align to TRBD1. Trimming at V came to 7 bases and at J to 4 bases, leaving 1 base not matched to a gene. The CDR3 totals 11 residues. From germline, CDR1 is SQVTM and CDR2 ANQGSEA. The DNA for the CDR3 is TGCAGCGCGGGACAGTACAATGAGCAGTTCTTC. This gives the protein CSAGQYNEQFF.

This chain joins TRBV10-3 and TRBJ2-7; the match to TRBD1 covers 7 bases. CDR1 ENHRY and CDR2 SYGVKD come from the germline V gene. This CDR3 contains 14 residues. V dropped 6 bases and J dropped 5; count of bases not matched to a gene: 10. The CDR3 sequence is CAIRETGKGDEQYF. The CDR3 DNA sequence: TGTGCCATCAGGGAGACAGGGAAAGGCGACGAGCAGTACTTC.

The chain carries TRBV4-1 and TRBJ2-5; D unclear. CDR1 MGHRA and CDR2 YSYEKL come from the germline V gene. This CDR3 region has 13 residues. V was clipped by 4 bases and J by 4 bases, with 10 bases between them. Here the CDR3 reads CASSPYPVETQYF. The CDR3 DNA reads as TGCGCCAGCAGCCCATACCCAGTAGAGACCCAGTACTTC.

On this clone itself: Distinct nucleotide sequences in the sample also encode this CDR3. This chain uses TRBV10-3 with TRBJ1-2, with D possibly TRBD1 on 5 matching bases. CDR1 and CDR2 from the germline V gene are ENHRY and SYGVKD. V lost 6 bases and J lost 2, with 7 bases in between. This CDR3 is 12 amino acids long. The CDR3 protein is CAISRDNYGYTF. CDR3 nucleotides: TGTGCCATCAGCCGGGACAACTATGGCTACACCTTC.

The rearrangement uses TRBV7-3 and TRBJ2-3; 7 bases line up with TRBD2. This CDR3 is built from 15 residues. Germline V lookup: CDR1 SGHTA, CDR2 FQGTGA. Trimming took 1 base from V and 0 from J; bases not matched to a gene: 1. DNA of the CDR3: TGTGCCAGCAGCTTAAGGCGGGGGAGCACAGATACGCAGTATTTT. This sequence encodes CASSLRRGSTDTQYF. The whole variable domain, remainder taken from reference TRBV7-3 and TRBJ2-3, is GAGVSQTPSNKVTEKGKYVELRCDPISGHTALYWYRQSLGQGPEFLIYFQGTGAADDSGLPNDRFFAVRPEGSVSTLKIQRTERGDSAVYLCASSLRRGSTDTQYFGPGTRLTVL.

This chain uses TRBV9 with TRBJ2-7, with 8 bases aligning to TRBD2. The CDR3 sequence is 15 residues long. After removal of 0 bases from V and 6 bases from J, the junction contained 8 bases not matched to a gene. Germline values: CDR1 SGDLS, CDR2 YYNGEE. CDR3 sequence reads: CASSVGGSGVPEQYF. Written as DNA, the CDR3 is TGTGCCAGCAGCGTAGGGGGTAGCGGGGTCCCCGAGCAGTACTTC.